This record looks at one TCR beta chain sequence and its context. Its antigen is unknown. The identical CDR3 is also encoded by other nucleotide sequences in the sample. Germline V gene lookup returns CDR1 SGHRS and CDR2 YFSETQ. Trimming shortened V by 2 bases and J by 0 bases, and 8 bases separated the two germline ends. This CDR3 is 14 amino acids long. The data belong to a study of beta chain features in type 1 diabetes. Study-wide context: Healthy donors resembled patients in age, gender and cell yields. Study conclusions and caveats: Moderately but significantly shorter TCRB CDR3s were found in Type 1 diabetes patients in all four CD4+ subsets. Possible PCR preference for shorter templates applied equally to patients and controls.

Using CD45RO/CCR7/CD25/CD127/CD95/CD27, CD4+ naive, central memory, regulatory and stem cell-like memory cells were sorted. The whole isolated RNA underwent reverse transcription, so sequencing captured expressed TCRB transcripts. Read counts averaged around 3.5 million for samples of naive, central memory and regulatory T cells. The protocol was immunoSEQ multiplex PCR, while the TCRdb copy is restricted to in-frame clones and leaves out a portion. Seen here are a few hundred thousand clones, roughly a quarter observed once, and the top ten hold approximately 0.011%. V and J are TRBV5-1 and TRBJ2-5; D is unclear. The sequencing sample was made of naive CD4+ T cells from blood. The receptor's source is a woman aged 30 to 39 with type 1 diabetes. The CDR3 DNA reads TGCGCCAGCAGCTTTGGCCAAGACCAAGAGACCCAGTACTTC. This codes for CASSFGQDQETQYF.